The 6 T cell receptor beta chains reported below all come from one sample, sequenced in a study of Graves' ophthalmopathy and Graves' hyperthyroidism. Using RNA transcripts, the TCR beta CDR3 regions were amplified. Following a first-round RT-PCR that used HTBI primers, a second-round multiplex PCR was carried out. TCRdb re-called the multiplex PCR reads with MiXCR, one entry per CDR3 protein. The table includes approximately 700,000 distinct CDR3 sequences, approximately 40% detected once. The material sequenced was peripheral blood. These receptors were taken from an adult man with Graves' ophthalmopathy.

The chain is built from TRBV19 and TRBJ1-5; D unclear. The CDR3 consists of 17 residues. Trimming took off 2 bases at V and 1 base at J, with 15 bases between the two ends. The germline gives CDR1 LNHDA, CDR2 SQIVND (reference sequence). This chain's CDR3 is CASSISDGSLSNQPQHF. For the CDR3, the DNA is TGTGCCAGTAGTATATCGGACGGTTCTCTAAGCAATCAGCCCCAGCATTTT. The full variable domain, rest sourced from reference TRBV19 and TRBJ1-5, is DGGITQSPKYLFRKEGQNVTLSCEQNLNHDAMYWYRQDPGQGLRLIYYSQIVNDFQKGDIAEGYSVSREKKESFPLTVTSAQKNPTAFYLCASSISDGSLSNQPQHFGDGTRLSIL.

The chain couples TRBV4-2 to TRBJ2-5; TRBD2 matches at 8 bases. The CDR3 extends over 17 amino acids. V gave up 0 bases and J gave up 6 bases; unmatched junction bases: 12. Germline-derived CDR1 and CDR2 are LGHNA and YNFKEQ. The CDR3 DNA reads TGTGCCAGCAGCCAAGAGGGTCCGGGGGGGCTGAGGAAGACCCAGTACTTC. Translated: CASSQEGPGGLRKTQYF.

The V call is TRBV20-1, the J call TRBJ2-5; TRBD1 or TRBD2 may be the D gene (5 bases each). Trimming left V 1 base short and J 2 bases short, with 14 bases between. CDR1 and CDR2 (germline): DFQATT, SNEGSKA (reference sequence). The CDR3 length is 15 residues. CDR3 loop: CSARVVGEWQETQYF. The CDR3 nucleotides read TGCAGTGCTAGAGTAGTGGGGGAATGGCAAGAGACCCAGTACTTC.

The sample holds a few counts of this clonotype. The rearrangement uses TRBV6-5 and TRBJ1-2; 8 bases line up with TRBD1. CDR1 is MNHEY and CDR2 is SVGAGI in the germline V gene. CDR3 length: 13 amino acids. CDR3 in amino acids: CFEGDRSTYGYTF. CDR3 sequence (DNA): TGTTTCGAGGGGGACAGGTCAACCTATGGCTACACCTTC.

The sample holds a few counts of this clonotype. The chain is built from TRBV7-9 and TRBJ2-2; D gene uncertain. The ends were cut back, 6 bases at V and 4 bases at J, with 12 bases in the middle. Germline V lookup: CDR1 SEHNR, CDR2 FQNEAQ (reference sequence). The CDR3 is made up of 14 amino acids. In nucleotides, the CDR3 is TGTGCCAGCAGTCAGAGGCGCCGCACCGGGGAGCTGTTTTTT. Its translation: CASSQRRRTGELFF.

Comment on this clonotype: A read error may produce the germline difference seen at one junction end. The chain carries TRBV19 and TRBJ2-2; TRBD2 is a possible D gene (6 bases). The CDR3 is made up of 14 amino acids. Germline values: CDR1 LNHDA, CDR2 SQIVND (reference sequence). The CDR3 DNA follows: TGTGCCAGTACCACTTTGCGGAACACCGGGGGGCTGTTTTTT. This codes for CASTTLRNTGGLFF.